These 24 T cell receptor beta chains were all obtained from the same sample, sequenced in a study of blood T cell repertoires in COVID-19. The data were produced by immunoSEQ multiplex PCR, yet TCRdb's version contains in-frame clones alone and is incomplete. The sample shows 200,000 to 250,000 clones, roughly nine tenths of them seen only once. The sequenced material came from peripheral blood. These receptors all stem from a man in his fifties or sixties with acute or convalescent COVID-19.

The chain combines TRBV29-1 with TRBJ2-5; D is unresolved. The germline gives CDR1 SQVTM, CDR2 ANQGSEA. The CDR3 loop spans 12 amino acids. V lost 0 bases to trimming and J lost 1 base, with 3 bases between them. The chain's CDR3 is CSVEELQETQYF. CDR3 nucleotides: TGCAGCGTTGAAGAACTCCAAGAGACCCAGTACTTC.

The chain carries TRBV27 and TRBJ2-1; the match to TRBD1 covers 8 bases. CDR1 is MNHEY, CDR2 SMNVEV, per germline (reference sequence). This CDR3 contains 13 residues. After removal of 6 bases from V and 3 bases from J, the junction contained 1 base not matched to a gene. CDR3 residues: CASRGTGYNEQFF. In nucleotides, the CDR3 is TGTGCCAGCAGGGGGACAGGCTACAATGAGCAGTTCTTC.

V and J are TRBV5-1 and TRBJ1-1; no reliable D call. The CDR3 spans 14 residues. The V and J ends lost 0 bases and 1 base respectively, with 7 bases between them. CDR1 and CDR2 from the germline V gene are SGHRS and YFSETQ. The CDR3 here is CASSLGPGNTEAFF. DNA for the CDR3: TGCGCCAGCAGCTTGGGTCCGGGGAACACTGAAGCTTTCTTT. Supplemented by reference TRBV5-1 and TRBJ1-1, the full variable domain reads KAGVTQTPRYLIKTRGQQVTLSCSPISGHRSVSWYQQTPGQGLQFLFEYFSETQRNKGNFPGRFSGRQFSNSRSEMNVSTLELGDSALYLCASSLGPGNTEAFFGQGTRLTVV.

This clone showed up many times. The chain couples TRBV7-3 to TRBJ2-6, with a possible D match to TRBD2 (6 bases). V gave up 0 bases and J gave up 0 bases, with 12 bases separating them. Germline assignment: CDR1 SGHTA and CDR2 FQGTGA. This CDR3 spans 18 amino acids. CDR3 residues: CASSLTGAGLSGANVLTF. The CDR3 DNA is TGTGCCAGCAGCTTAACCGGGGCGGGGCTCTCTGGGGCCAACGTCCTGACTTTC.

The chain links TRBV9 to TRBJ1-3; maybe TRBD1 (6 bases). Germline loops: CDR1 SGDLS, CDR2 YYNGEE. Trimming took off 4 bases at V and 0 bases at J, with 11 bases between the two ends. The CDR3 runs to 15 residues. The CDR3 nucleotides read TGTGCCAGCAGCACACAGGGCAACTCTGGAAACACCATATATTTT. Translated: CASSTQGNSGNTIYF.

This clone was recorded once. The rearrangement joins TRBV4-1 to TRBJ2-7; 7 bases match TRBD1. Germline V CDR1 and CDR2: MGHRA, YSYEKL. The CDR3 is 15 amino acids. Germline trimming cut 0 bases from V and 3 bases from J; bases unmatched to any gene: 5. CDR3 coding DNA: TGCGCCAGCAGCCAAGATAGACAGGGCTACTACGAGCAGTACTTC. It encodes CASSQDRQGYYEQYF.

The V and J genes are TRBV28 and TRBJ2-1, with a possible D match to TRBD2 (6 bases). This CDR3 contains 15 residues. Germline V lookup: CDR1 MDHEN, CDR2 SYDVKM. Trimming removed 6 bases from V and 0 bases from J, with 12 bases in between. The CDR3 loop is CASRLAENSYNEQFF. The CDR3 coding sequence is TGTGCCAGCAGATTAGCGGAGAACTCCTACAATGAGCAGTTCTTC. The full variable domain, rest sourced from reference TRBV28 and TRBJ2-1, is DVKVTQSSRYLVKRTGEKVFLECVQDMDHENMFWYRQDPGLGLRLIYFSYDVKMKEKGDIPEGYSVSREKKERFSLILESASTNQTSMYLCASRLAENSYNEQFFGPGTRLTVL.

The chain joins TRBV19 to TRBJ1-3, with a tentative D call TRBD1 (5 bases). V was pared by 5 bases and J by 6 bases, with 11 bases between. Germline V gene data show CDR1 as LNHDA and CDR2 as SQIVND (reference sequence). The CDR3 has 13 residues. For the CDR3, the DNA is TGTGCCAGTAGTGTCGGGACTTTAAACACCATATATTTT. It codes for CASSVGTLNTIYF.

The chain employs TRBV7-2 and TRBJ2-7; 15 bases align to TRBD2. Germline V gene lookup returns CDR1 SGHTA and CDR2 FQGNSA. V lost 3 bases to trimming and J lost 11 bases; unmatched junction nucleotides: 11. The length of the CDR3 is 16 residues. The CDR3 is CASSFNPGLAGGEEYF. As DNA, the CDR3 is TGTGCCAGCAGCTTTAACCCGGGACTAGCGGGAGGAGAGGAGTACTTC.

CDR3 in amino acids: CASRTGGGNTIYF. For the CDR3, the DNA is TGTGCCAGCAGGACAGGGGGGGGAAACACCATATATTTT. The rearrangement uses TRBV6-6 and TRBJ1-3, with 9 positions matching TRBD1. The CDR3 runs to 13 residues. V gave up 6 bases and J gave up 4 bases; unmatched junction bases: 1. From germline, CDR1 is MNHNY and CDR2 SVGAGI (reference sequence).

The gene calls are TRBV5-8 and TRBJ2-7; 8 nucleotides align to TRBD2. Germline CDR1 and CDR2: SGHTS and YDEGEE. The V and J ends lost 2 bases and 7 bases, in that order; junction bases with no gene match: 20. The CDR3 extends over 18 amino acids. The CDR3 loop is CASSLWQGTAGVPGEQYF. CDR3 coding DNA: TGTGCCAGCAGCTTATGGCAGGGAACAGCGGGAGTCCCCGGTGAGCAGTACTTC.

The sample holds a few counts of this clone. The chain joins TRBV11-1 to TRBJ1-2; the D is unclear. Germline V CDR1 and CDR2: SGHAT, FQDESV (reference sequence). V dropped 8 bases and J dropped 8 bases, with 15 bases sitting between them. The CDR3 is made up of 12 amino acids. CDR3 nucleotide sequence: TGTGCCAGCTCGCGTTTAAGCGGAGGCTACACCTTC. Its protein is CASSRLSGGYTF.

The rearrangement uses TRBV19 and TRBJ1-2; 7 nucleotides match TRBD1. Germline trimming cut 8 bases from V and 5 bases from J; bases unmatched to any gene: 11. Per the germline V gene, CDR1 is LNHDA and CDR2 is SQIVND (reference sequence). CDR3 length: 14 residues. CDR3 nucleotide sequence: TGTGCCAGTCAGCGCGAAACAGGGGATTATGGCTACACCTTC. As protein: CASQRETGDYGYTF.

The chain has TRBV5-1 and TRBJ2-5, with D possibly matching TRBD2 (6 bases). The CDR3 sequence is 14 residues long. CDR1 is SGHRS, CDR2 YFSETQ, per germline. V was trimmed by 3 bases and J by 3 bases, leaving 12 bases between them. The chain's CDR3 is CASSWNSGKETQYF. DNA of the CDR3: TGCGCCAGCAGCTGGAATAGCGGTAAAGAGACCCAGTACTTC.

This chain connects TRBV21-1 to TRBJ1-2. TRBV21-1 is an annotated pseudogene. The CDR3 is 13 amino acids. CDR3 coding DNA: TGTGCCAGCAGCATGGGGAGTTGGGTAGGCTACACCTTC. Translating it yields CASSMGSWVGYTF.

The V call is TRBV19, the J call TRBJ1-2; 10 bases agree with TRBD1. V dropped 5 bases and J dropped 6; count of bases not matched to a gene: 9. From germline, CDR1 is LNHDA and CDR2 SQIVND (reference sequence). The CDR3 totals 15 residues. CDR3 residues: CASSPSADRGHGYTF. The CDR3 DNA reads as TGTGCCAGTAGTCCGTCAGCCGACAGGGGGCATGGCTACACCTTC.

This sequence joins TRBV2 and TRBJ1-4, with 7 nucleotides matching TRBD1. Germline lookup yields CDR1 SNHLY and CDR2 FYNNEI. Trimming at V came to 5 bases and at J to 7 bases, leaving 4 bases not matched to a gene. CDR3 length: 13 amino acids. The CDR3 DNA sequence: TGTGCCAGCAGTTTAGGACAGGTTGAAAAACTGTTTTTT. Amino acid sequence: CASSLGQVEKLFF. The full variable domain, with the rest looked up from reference TRBV2 and TRBJ1-4, is EPEVTQTPSHQVTQMGQEVILRCVPISNHLYFYWYRQILGQKVEFLVSFYNNEISEKSEIFDDQFSVERPDGSNFTLKIRSTKLEDSAMYFCASSLGQVEKLFFGSGTQLSVL.

The chain has TRBV7-3 and TRBJ2-3; TRBD2 matches 15 bases. The CDR3 has 23 residues. Germline CDR1 reads SGHTA; CDR2 reads FQGTGA. J was trimmed by 6 bases and V by 1 base; bases with no gene match: 23. The CDR3 DNA reads TGTGCCAGCAGCTTAATCTGGACTAGCGGGAGGGCCTGGGGAGCACGTAGAGCCGATACGCAGTATTTT. This translates into CASSLIWTSGRAWGARRADTQYF.

J is TRBJ1-4 and V is TRBV7-9; 7 bases fit TRBD1. The germline gives CDR1 SEHNR, CDR2 FQNEAQ (reference sequence). This CDR3 comprises 15 residues. V shed 2 bases, J shed 3 bases, and the junction held 3 bases outside the gene matches. The CDR3 bases are TGTGCCAGCAGCTTACGGGGACAGCCTAATGAAAAACTGTTTTTT. Protein: CASSLRGQPNEKLFF.

The J gene is TRBJ2-3, the V gene TRBV28; 9 bases agree with TRBD2. The length of the CDR3 is 16 residues. Germline values: CDR1 MDHEN, CDR2 SYDVKM. Trimming cost V 5 bases and J 6 bases; bases outside gene matches: 12. The CDR3 nucleotides are TGTGCCAGCAGTCCCCGGTTAGCGGGAGCAGCGGATACGCAGTATTTT. This codes for CASSPRLAGAADTQYF.

This clone came up once. This rearrangement joins TRBV28 to TRBJ2-4, with 7 positions matching TRBD1. The CDR3 runs 13 residues. Germline assignment: CDR1 MDHEN and CDR2 SYDVKM. Losses at the gene ends were 7 bases for V and 7 bases for J; bases not matched to a gene: 7. CDR3 loop: CASTDEGQNIQYF. The CDR3 region has the DNA TGTGCCAGCACCGATGAGGGACAGAACATTCAGTACTTC.

V usage is TRBV19 and J usage is TRBJ2-6; D possibly corresponds to TRBD1 (6 bases). CDR3 length: 17 residues. V lost 2 bases, J lost 1 base, and 12 bases lay in between. Germline V gene sequence: CDR1 LNHDA, CDR2 SQIVND (reference sequence). The CDR3 loop reads CASSISGQLSGANVLTF. DNA for the CDR3: TGTGCCAGTAGTATATCAGGACAGTTATCTGGGGCCAACGTCCTGACTTTC.

This clone has only a few counts. This chain uses TRBV28 with TRBJ1-1; 8 nucleotides align to TRBD1. The CDR3 is made up of 16 amino acids. With 6 bases clipped from V and 0 bases from J, the junction kept 9 bases outside the gene matches. The germline V gene has CDR1 MDHEN and CDR2 SYDVKM. The CDR3 sequence: CASRYRGLRVNTEAFF. DNA for the CDR3: TGTGCCAGCAGGTACAGGGGGTTGAGGGTGAACACTGAAGCTTTCTTT.

The chain combines TRBV9 with TRBJ1-1; 7 bases map to TRBD1. Germline loops: CDR1 SGDLS, CDR2 YYNGEE. The CDR3 spans 15 residues. V lost 3 bases and J lost 5; bases outside the gene matches: 10. CDR3: CASSALQGPQTEAFF. The CDR3 nucleotides are TGTGCCAGCAGCGCCCTACAGGGGCCTCAGACTGAAGCTTTCTTT.